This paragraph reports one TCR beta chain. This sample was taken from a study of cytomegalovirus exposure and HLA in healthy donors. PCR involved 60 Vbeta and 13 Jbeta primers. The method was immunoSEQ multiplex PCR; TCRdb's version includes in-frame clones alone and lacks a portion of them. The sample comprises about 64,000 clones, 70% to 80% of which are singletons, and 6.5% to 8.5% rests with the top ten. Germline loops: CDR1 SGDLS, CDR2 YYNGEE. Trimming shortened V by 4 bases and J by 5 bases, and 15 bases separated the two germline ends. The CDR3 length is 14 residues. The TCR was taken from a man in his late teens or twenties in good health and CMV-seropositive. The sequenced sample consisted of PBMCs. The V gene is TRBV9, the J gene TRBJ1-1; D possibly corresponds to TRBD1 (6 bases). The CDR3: CASSPAGTKTEAFF. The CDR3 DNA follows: TGTGCCAGCAGCCCCGCCGGGACAAAGACTGAAGCTTTCTTT. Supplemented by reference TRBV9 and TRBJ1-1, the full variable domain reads DSGVTQTPKHLITATGQRVTLRCSPRSGDLSVYWYQQSLDQGLQFLIQYYNGEERAKGNILERFSAQQFPDLHSELNLSSLELGDSALYFCASSPAGTKTEAFFGQGTRLTVV.